The sequence of this T cell receptor beta chain was determined in a study of T-cell memory formation after mild COVID-19. In this sample, this clonotype turned up many times. TCRdb reprocessed the 5' RACE reads via MiXCR and lists one record per CDR3 protein. The table shows 57,000 or so distinct CDR3 sequences, with roughly 9.9% occurring only once. Germline CDR1 reads SGHTA; CDR2 reads FQGNSA. The CDR3 spans 12 residues. V shed 0 bases and J shed 7 bases, with 5 bases lying between them. The rearrangement uses TRBV7-2 and TRBJ2-3; D not certain. The sequenced material came from PBMCs or a T cell subset sorted from them (not recorded which). The sequence was collected from a man aged 18 to 30 who had mild COVID-19 (a few samples of this study predate the infection). Cell type and time point are not known. The CDR3 nucleotides read TGTGCCAGCAGCTTAGCACTACATACGCAGTATTTT. Translation gives CASSLALHTQYF.